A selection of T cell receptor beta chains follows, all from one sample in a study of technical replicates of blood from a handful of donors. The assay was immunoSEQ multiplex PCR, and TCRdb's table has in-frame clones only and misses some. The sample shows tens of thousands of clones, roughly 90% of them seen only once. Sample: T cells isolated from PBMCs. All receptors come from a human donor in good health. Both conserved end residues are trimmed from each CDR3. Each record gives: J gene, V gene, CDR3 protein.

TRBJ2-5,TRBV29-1,SVDLAERETQY
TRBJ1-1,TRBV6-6,ASSWQYTEAF
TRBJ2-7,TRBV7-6,ASSPQDSLNEQY
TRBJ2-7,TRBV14,ASSVQGFEQY
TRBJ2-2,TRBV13,ASSFGVYTGELF
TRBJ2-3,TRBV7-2,ASSLAGRGTQY
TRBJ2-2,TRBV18,ASSPFLGEATGELF
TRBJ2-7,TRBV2,ASSEYRLRLGAYEQY
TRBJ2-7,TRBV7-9,ASSSYLFSTGSISYEQY
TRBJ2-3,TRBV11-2,ASSLTAGADTQY
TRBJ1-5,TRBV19,ASSPGGGSNQPQH
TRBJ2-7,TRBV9,ASSVGGSTYEQY
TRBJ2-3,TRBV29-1,SVGGGLLDTQY
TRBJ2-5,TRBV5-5,ASRSGQGSETQY
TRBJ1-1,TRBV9,ASSVGPNTEAF
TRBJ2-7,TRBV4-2,ASSLTAGDSYEQY
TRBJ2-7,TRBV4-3,ASSQGDRGLYEQY
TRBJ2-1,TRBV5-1,ASSLRGYNEQF
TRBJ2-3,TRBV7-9,ASSWGGDLAGPSTDTQY
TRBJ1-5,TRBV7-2,ASSLRPGTGLIQPQH
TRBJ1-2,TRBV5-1,ASSLDFGAENYGYT
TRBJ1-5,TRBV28,ASSYPTTGGFNQPQH
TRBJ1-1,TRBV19,ASSIDRGTEAF
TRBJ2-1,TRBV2,ASRPGQGISYNEQF
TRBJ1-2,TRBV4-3,ASSQDPSGGAGYT
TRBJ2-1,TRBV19,ASSYYANEQF
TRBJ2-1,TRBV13,ASSLSGGRPEQF
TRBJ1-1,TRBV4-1,ASSQGGNTEAF
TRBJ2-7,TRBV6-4,ASSASKGGRAYEQY
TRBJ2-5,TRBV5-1,ASSFFQQETQY
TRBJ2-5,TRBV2,ASSDVDREETQY
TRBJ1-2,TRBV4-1,ASSQGRGGYT
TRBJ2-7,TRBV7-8,ASSLVRGQDYEQY
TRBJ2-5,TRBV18,ASSPYRAEETQY
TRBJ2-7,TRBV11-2,ASSRGLAGGTPYEQY
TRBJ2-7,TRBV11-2,ASSFHRGDSYEQY
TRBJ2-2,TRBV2,ASSELWGVSRELF